The source of this TCR beta chain is a study of PD-1 blockade in classical Hodgkin lymphoma. The data were produced by immunoSEQ multiplex PCR, yet TCRdb's version contains in-frame clones alone and is incomplete. Seen here are more than 3,500 clones, 55% to 65% observed once, and the top ten hold 30% to 40%. Every patient had relapsed following autologous stem cell transplantation, and cohorts differed in brentuximab vedotin exposure. The CDR3 covers 14 residues. Germline assignment: CDR1 MGHDK and CDR2 SYGVNS. After removal of 6 bases from V and 2 bases from J, the junction contained 3 bases not matched to a gene. This clone appeared a few times.

This chain joins TRBV25-1 and TRBJ2-7; 11 nucleotides agree with TRBD2. This clonotype originated in a human donor with classical Hodgkin lymphoma. Sequencing was performed on peripheral blood mononuclear cells (PBMCs), taken at baseline. The CDR3 is CASRTSGAAYEQYF. The CDR3 bases are TGTGCCAGCAGGACTAGCGGGGCGGCCTACGAGCAGTACTTC.